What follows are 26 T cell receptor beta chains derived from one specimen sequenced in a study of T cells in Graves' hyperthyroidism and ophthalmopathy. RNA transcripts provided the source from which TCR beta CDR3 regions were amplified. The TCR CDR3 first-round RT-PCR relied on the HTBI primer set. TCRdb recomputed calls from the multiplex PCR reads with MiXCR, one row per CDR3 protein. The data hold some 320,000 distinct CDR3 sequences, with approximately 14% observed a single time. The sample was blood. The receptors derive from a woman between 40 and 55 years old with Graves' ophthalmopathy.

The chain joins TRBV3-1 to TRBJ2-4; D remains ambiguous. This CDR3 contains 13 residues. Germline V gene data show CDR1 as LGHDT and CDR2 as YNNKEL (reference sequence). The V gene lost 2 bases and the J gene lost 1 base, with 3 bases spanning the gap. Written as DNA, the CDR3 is TGTGCCAGCAGCCAAACGGCCAAAAACATTCAGTACTTC. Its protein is CASSQTAKNIQYF.

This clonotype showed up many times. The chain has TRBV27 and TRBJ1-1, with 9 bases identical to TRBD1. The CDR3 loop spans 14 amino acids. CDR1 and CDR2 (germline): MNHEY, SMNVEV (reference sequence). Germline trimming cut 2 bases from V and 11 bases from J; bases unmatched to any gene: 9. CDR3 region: CASSLEGQGLTAFF. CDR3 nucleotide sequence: TGTGCCAGCAGTTTAGAGGGACAGGGACTAACGGCTTTCTTT.

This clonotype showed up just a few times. The CDR3 loop reads CASSHLQETQYF. The CDR3 DNA reads as TGTGCCAGCAGCCACCTACAAGAGACCCAGTACTTC. The V and J genes are TRBV11-2 and TRBJ2-5, with D uncertain. This CDR3 is 12 amino acids long. The V gene lost 5 bases and the J gene lost 2 bases, with 6 bases spanning the gap. Germline lookup yields CDR1 SGHAT and CDR2 FQNNGV.

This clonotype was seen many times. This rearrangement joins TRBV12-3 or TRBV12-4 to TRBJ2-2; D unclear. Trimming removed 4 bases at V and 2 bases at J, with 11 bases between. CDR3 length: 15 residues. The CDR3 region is CASSYAARNTGELFF. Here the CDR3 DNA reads TGTGCCAGCAGTTATGCGGCCAGAAACACCGGGGAGCTGTTTTTT.

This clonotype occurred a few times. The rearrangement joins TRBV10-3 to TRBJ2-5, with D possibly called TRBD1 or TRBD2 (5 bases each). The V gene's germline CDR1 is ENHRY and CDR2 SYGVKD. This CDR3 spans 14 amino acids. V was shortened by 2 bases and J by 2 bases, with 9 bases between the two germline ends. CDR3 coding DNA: TGTGCCATCAGTGAGCGTGGGGGTCAAGAGACCCAGTACTTC. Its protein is CAISERGGQETQYF.

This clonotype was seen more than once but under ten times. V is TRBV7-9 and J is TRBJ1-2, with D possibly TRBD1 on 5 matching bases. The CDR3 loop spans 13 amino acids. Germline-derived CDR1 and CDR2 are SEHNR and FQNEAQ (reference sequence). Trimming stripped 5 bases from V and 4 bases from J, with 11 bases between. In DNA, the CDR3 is TGTGCCAGCAGCCCCCAGGGTGCCTATGGCTACACCTTC. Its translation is CASSPQGAYGYTF.

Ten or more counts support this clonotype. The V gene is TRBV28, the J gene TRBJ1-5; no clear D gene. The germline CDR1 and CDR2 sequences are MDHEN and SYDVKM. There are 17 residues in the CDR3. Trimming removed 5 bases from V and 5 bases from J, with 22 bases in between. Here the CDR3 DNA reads TGTGCCAGCAGTCCCTTCACTACCGACACCCACTATCAGCCCCAGCATTTT. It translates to CASSPFTTDTHYQPQHF. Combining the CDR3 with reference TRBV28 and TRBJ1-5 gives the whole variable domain DVKVTQSSRYLVKRTGEKVFLECVQDMDHENMFWYRQDPGLGLRLIYFSYDVKMKEKGDIPEGYSVSREKKERFSLILESASTNQTSMYLCASSPFTTDTHYQPQHFGDGTRLSIL.

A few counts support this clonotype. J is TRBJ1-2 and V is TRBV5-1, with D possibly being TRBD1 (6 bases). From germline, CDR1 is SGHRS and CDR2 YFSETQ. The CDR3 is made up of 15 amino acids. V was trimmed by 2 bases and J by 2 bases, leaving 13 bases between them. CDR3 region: CASSFVLQGNYGYTF. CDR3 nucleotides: TGCGCCAGCAGCTTCGTCCTGCAGGGGAACTATGGCTACACCTTC.

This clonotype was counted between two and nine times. The CDR3 DNA reads TGTGCCAGCAGCTTGGCATTAGGGGAGGGAGGCACAGATACGCAGTATTTT. Translated: CASSLALGEGGTDTQYF. This sequence joins TRBV5-4 and TRBJ2-3; 7 bases fit TRBD2. The CDR3 consists of 17 residues. Germline CDR1 is SGHNT and CDR2 is YYREEE (reference sequence). Losses at the gene ends were 0 bases for V and 1 base for J; bases not matched to a gene: 8. Looking up the rest from reference TRBV5-4 and TRBJ2-3 gives the full variable domain: ETGVTQSPTHLIKTRGQQVTLRCSSQSGHNTVSWYQQALGQGPQFIFQYYREEENGRGNFPPRFSGLQFPNYSSELNVNALELDDSALYLCASSLALGEGGTDTQYFGPGTRLTVL.

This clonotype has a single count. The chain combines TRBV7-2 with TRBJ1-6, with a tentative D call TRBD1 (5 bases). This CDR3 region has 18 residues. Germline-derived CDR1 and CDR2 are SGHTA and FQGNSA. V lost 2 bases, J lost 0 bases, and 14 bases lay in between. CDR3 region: CASSLWGGKSSYNSPLHF. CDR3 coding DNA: TGTGCCAGCAGCTTATGGGGCGGAAAGAGCTCCTATAATTCACCCCTCCACTTT. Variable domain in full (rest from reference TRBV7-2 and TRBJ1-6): GAGVSQSPSNKVTEKGKDVELRCDPISGHTALYWYRQSLGQGLEFLIYFQGNSAPDKSGLPSDRFSAERTGGSVSTLTIQRTQQEDSAVYLCASSLWGGKSSYNSPLHFGNGTRLTVT.

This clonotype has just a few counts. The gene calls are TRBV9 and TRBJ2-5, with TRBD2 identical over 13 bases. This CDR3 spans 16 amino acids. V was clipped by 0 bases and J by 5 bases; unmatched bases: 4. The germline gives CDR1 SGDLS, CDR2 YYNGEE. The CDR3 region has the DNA TGTGCCAGCAGCGTAGGGACTAGCGGGAGAAGTGAGACCCAGTACTTC. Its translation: CASSVGTSGRSETQYF.

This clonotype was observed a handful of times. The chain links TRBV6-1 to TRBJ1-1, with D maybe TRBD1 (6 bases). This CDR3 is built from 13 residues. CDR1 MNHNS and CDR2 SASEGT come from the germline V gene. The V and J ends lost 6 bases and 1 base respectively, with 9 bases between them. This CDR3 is CASSTGRNTEAFF. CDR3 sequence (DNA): TGTGCCAGCAGCACAGGGAGGAACACTGAAGCTTTCTTT.

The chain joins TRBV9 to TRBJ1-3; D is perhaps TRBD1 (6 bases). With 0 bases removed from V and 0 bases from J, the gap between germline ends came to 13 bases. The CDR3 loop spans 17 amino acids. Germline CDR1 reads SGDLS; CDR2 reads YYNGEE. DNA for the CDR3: TGTGCCAGCAGCGTAGATCCAGGGGCCAGCTCTGGAAACACCATATATTTT. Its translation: CASSVDPGASSGNTIYF.

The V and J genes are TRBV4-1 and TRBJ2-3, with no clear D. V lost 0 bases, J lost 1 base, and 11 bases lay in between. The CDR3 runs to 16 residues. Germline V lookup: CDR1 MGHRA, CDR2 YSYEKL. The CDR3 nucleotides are TGCGCCAGCAGCCAAGAGTGGCCCCGGGGCACAGATACGCAGTATTTT. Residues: CASSQEWPRGTDTQYF.

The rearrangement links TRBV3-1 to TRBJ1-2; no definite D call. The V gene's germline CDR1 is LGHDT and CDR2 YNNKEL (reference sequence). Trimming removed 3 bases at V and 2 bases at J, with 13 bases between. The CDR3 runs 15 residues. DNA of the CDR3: TGTGCCAGCAGCCATAGCTGGGAGCTCAACTATGGCTACACCTTC. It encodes CASSHSWELNYGYTF.

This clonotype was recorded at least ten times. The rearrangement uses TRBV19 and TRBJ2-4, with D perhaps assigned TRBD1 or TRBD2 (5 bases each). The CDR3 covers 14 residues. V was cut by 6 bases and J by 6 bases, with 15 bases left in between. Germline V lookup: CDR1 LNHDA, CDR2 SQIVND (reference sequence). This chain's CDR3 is CASSGTIRGNIQYF. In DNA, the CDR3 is TGTGCCAGTAGCGGGACCATCCGGGGAAACATTCAGTACTTC.

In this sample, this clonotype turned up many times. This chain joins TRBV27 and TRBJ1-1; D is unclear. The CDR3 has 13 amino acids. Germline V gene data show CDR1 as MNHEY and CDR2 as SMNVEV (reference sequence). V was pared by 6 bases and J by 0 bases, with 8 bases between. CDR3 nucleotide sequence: TGTGCCAGCAGCTTGAGGCTGAACACTGAAGCTTTCTTT. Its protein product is CASSLRLNTEAFF.

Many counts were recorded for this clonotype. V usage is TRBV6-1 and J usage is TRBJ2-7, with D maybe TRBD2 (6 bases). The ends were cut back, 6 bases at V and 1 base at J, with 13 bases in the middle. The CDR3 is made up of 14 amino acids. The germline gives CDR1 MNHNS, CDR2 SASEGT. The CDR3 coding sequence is TGTGCCAGCAGAAGGGACGGGGGTTCCTACGAGCAGTACTTC. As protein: CASRRDGGSYEQYF.

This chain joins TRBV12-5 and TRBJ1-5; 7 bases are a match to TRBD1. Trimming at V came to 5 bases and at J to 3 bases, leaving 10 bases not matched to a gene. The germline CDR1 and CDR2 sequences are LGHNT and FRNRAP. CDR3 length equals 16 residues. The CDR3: CASGPLGQQPNQPQHF. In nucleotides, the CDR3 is TGTGCTAGTGGTCCCCTGGGACAGCAACCCAATCAGCCCCAGCATTTT. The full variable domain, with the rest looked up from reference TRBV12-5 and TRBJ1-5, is DARVTQTPRHKVTEMGQEVTMRCQPILGHNTVFWYRQTMMQGLELLAYFRNRAPLDDSGMPKDRFSAEMPDATLATLKIQPSEPRDSAVYFCASGPLGQQPNQPQHFGDGTRLSIL.

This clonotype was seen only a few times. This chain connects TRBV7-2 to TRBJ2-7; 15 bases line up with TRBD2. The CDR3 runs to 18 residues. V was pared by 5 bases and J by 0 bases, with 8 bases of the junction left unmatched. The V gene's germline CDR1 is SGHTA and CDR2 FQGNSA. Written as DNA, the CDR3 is TGTGCCAGCAGCCTACGGACTAGCGGGAGGGCCTTCTCCTACGAGCAGTACTTC. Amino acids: CASSLRTSGRAFSYEQYF.

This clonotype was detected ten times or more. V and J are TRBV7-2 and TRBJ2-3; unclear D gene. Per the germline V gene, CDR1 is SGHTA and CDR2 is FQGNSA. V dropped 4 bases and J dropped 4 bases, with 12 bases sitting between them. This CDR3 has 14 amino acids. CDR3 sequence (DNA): TGTGCCAGCAGCTCGAGCACCCGGGCAGATACGCAGTATTTT. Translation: CASSSSTRADTQYF.

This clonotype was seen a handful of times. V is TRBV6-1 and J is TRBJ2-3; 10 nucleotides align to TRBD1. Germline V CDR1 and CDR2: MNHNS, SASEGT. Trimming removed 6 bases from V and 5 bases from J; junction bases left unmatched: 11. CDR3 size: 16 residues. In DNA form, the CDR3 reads TGTGCCAGCAGAAATCCGGGACAGGGGTCTGGAGATACGCAGTATTTT. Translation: CASRNPGQGSGDTQYF.

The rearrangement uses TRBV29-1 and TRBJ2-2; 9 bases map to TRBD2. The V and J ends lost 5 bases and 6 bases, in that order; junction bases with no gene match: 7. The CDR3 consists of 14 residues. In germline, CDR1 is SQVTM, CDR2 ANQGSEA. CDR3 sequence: CSVRVGGRAGELFF. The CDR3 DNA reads TGCAGCGTTCGAGTAGGCGGGAGGGCCGGGGAGCTGTTTTTT.

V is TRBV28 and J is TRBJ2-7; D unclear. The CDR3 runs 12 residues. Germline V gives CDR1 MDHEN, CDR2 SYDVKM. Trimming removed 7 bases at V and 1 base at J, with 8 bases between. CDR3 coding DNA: TGTGCCAGCACTCCGCGGTCCTACGAGCAGTACTTC. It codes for CASTPRSYEQYF.

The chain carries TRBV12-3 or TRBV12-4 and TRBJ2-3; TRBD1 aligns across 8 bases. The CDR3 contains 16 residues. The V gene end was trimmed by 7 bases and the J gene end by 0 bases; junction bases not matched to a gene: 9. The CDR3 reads CASNFWTGSSTDTQYF. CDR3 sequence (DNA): TGTGCCAGCAACTTCTGGACAGGGTCTAGCACAGATACGCAGTATTTT.

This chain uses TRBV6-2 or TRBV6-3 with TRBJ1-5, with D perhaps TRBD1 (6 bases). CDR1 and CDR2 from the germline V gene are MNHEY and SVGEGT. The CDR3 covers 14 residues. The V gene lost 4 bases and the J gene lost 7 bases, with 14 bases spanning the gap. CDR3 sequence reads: CASSFPGVWQPQHF. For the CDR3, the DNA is TGTGCCAGCAGTTTCCCAGGGGTATGGCAGCCCCAGCATTTT.